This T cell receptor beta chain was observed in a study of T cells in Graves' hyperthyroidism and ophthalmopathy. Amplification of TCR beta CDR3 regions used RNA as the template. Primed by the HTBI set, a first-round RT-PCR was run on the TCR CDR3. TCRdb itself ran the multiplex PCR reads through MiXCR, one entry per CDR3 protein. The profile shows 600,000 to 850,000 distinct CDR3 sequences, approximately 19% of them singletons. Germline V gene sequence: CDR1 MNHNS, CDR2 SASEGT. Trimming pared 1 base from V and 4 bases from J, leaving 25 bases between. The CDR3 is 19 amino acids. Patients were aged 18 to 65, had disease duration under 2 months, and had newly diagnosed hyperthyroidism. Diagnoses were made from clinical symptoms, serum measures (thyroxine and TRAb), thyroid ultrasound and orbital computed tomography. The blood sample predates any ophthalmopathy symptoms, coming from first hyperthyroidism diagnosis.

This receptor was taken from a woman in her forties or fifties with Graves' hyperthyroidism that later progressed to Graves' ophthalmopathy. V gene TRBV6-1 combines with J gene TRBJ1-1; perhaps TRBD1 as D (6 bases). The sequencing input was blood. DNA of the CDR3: TGTGCCAGCAGTGAAGGGCATTGGGGGGGGCTTATTTTCGGCACTGAAGCTTTCTTT. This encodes CASSEGHWGGLIFGTEAFF.